Following are 30 T cell receptor beta chains from one sample sequenced in a study of T cell repertoires in aging, cancer and after chemotherapy. The template was genomic DNA from peripheral blood, not RNA. Rearranged V-D-J TRB sequences were amplified with a mixed TRB-A/B primer pool. TCRdb ran MiXCR on the multiplex PCR reads and lists one entry per CDR3 protein. The table has about 6,000 distinct CDR3 sequences, roughly 25% seen once. Sample: blood. These receptors originate from a human donor in good health.

By proportion, this clonotype is medium-sized. The gene calls are TRBV10-3 and TRBJ2-2; no clear D. Germline values: CDR1 ENHRY, CDR2 SYGVKD. The CDR3 covers 13 residues. Trimming removed 4 bases from V and 1 base from J, with 4 bases in between. The CDR3: CAISVENTGELFF. As DNA, the CDR3 is TGTGCCATCAGTGTAGAGAACACCGGGGAGCTGTTTTTT.

By sample fraction, this clonotype is medium-sized. The chain couples TRBV30 to TRBJ2-7; TRBD2 agrees at 7 bases. Germline lookup yields CDR1 GTSNPN and CDR2 SVGIG (reference sequence). Trimming removed 2 bases from V and 2 bases from J; junction bases left unmatched: 12. This CDR3 comprises 16 residues. The CDR3 DNA sequence: TGTGCCTGGAGTATGGTAAGGCTAGCGGCAACCTACGAGCAGTACTTC. This gives the protein CAWSMVRLAATYEQYF.

This clonotype is medium-sized within its sample. The chain is built from TRBV10-3 and TRBJ2-2; 13 nucleotides match TRBD2. This CDR3 comprises 17 residues. V was clipped by 10 bases and J by 4 bases; unmatched bases: 12. Germline V lookup: CDR1 ENHRY, CDR2 SYGVKD. The CDR3 DNA is TGTGCCAGCATAATAGGGACTAGCGGGGATTTCACCGGGGAGCTGTTTTTT. Translating it yields CASIIGTSGDFTGELFF.

By proportion, this clonotype is medium-sized. The gene calls are TRBV6-5 and TRBJ1-4, with D possibly matching TRBD1 (5 bases). V shed 0 bases and J shed 6 bases, with 11 bases lying between them. This CDR3 is 15 amino acids long. Germline V gives CDR1 MNHEY, CDR2 SVGAGI. The CDR3 sequence is CASSYSFRGDEKLFF. CDR3 bases: TGTGCCAGCAGTTACTCGTTTAGGGGTGATGAAAAACTGTTTTTT.

With respect to this clonotype: Given a much more abundant clone one base away, this may be a read error. J is TRBJ1-2 and V is TRBV5-4; D gene unclear. This CDR3 spans 13 amino acids. From germline, CDR1 is SGHNT and CDR2 YYREEE (reference sequence). The CDR3 DNA reads as TGTGCCAGCAACTTGCACGGGAACTATGGCTACACCTTC. The encoded protein is CASNLHGNYGYTF. Combining the CDR3 with reference TRBV5-4 and TRBJ1-2 gives the whole variable domain ETGVTQSPTHLIKTRGQQVTLRCSSQSGHNTVSWYQQALGQGPQFIFQYYREEENGRGNFPPRFSGLQFPNYSSELNVNALELDDSALYLCASNLHGNYGYTFGSGTRLTVV.

In this sample, this clonotype turned up a few times. A junction boundary mismatches the germline segment, possibly from a read error. The chain links TRBV7-7 to TRBJ2-3; 11 bases map to TRBD2. CDR1 SSHAT and CDR2 FNYEAQ come from the germline V gene (reference sequence). The CDR3 is 15 residues long. The CDR3 region is CASSLAGGPGDTQYF. The CDR3 DNA reads TGTGCTAGCAGTTTAGCGGGAGGGCCGGGGGATACGCAGTATTTT.

The table lists this clonotype with a few counts. V and J are TRBV20-1 and TRBJ2-2, with D tentatively TRBD1 (6 bases). The germline V gene encodes CDR1 DFQATT and CDR2 SNEGSKA (reference sequence). V was shortened by 3 bases and J by 4 bases, with 9 bases between the two germline ends. The CDR3 contains 13 residues. The CDR3 loop is CSASRDTTGELFF. DNA for the CDR3: TGCAGTGCTAGCCGGGACACCACCGGGGAGCTGTTTTTT.

This chain connects TRBV25-1 to TRBJ2-1; 10 bases fit TRBD2. J was trimmed by 8 bases and V by 11 bases; bases with no gene match: 12. The CDR3 is made up of 14 amino acids. Per the germline V gene, CDR1 is MGHDK and CDR2 is SYGVNS. The CDR3 reads CARPGTSEIHEQFF. CDR3 nucleotide sequence: TGTGCCCGACCCGGGACTAGCGAGATACATGAGCAGTTCTTC.

This clonotype was detected once. This clone may be a read error of a much larger clone one base away. This rearrangement joins TRBV24-1 to TRBJ2-3; D is undetermined. Between the trimmed V and J ends, which lost 8 bases and 0 bases, there was a span of 8 bases. Germline lookup yields CDR1 KGHDR and CDR2 SFDVKD. CDR3 length equals 13 residues. CDR3 coding DNA: TGTGCCACCACGGAGAGTAGCACAGATACGCAGTATTTT. This translates into CATTESSTDTQYF.

This clonotype is medium-sized. This chain uses TRBV6-2 or TRBV6-3 with TRBJ2-1, with D maybe TRBD2 (7 bases). The V end lost 7 bases, the J end lost 9 bases, and 19 bases lay between the germline ends. Germline loops: CDR1 MNHEY, CDR2 SVGEGT. The CDR3 is 14 residues long. This CDR3 reads CASTEGGGSSEQFF. Written as DNA, the CDR3 is TGTGCCAGCACCGAGGGGGGCGGGAGTAGTGAGCAGTTCTTC.

A word on this clonotype: This may arise from a read error, as a much more abundant clone is one base away. The rearrangement joins TRBV6-1 to TRBJ1-1, with D perhaps matching TRBD1 (6 bases). The germline CDR1 and CDR2 sequences are MNHNS and SASEGT. Trimming stripped 5 bases from V and 11 bases from J, with 21 bases between. The CDR3 length is 14 residues. CDR3 in DNA: TGTGCCAGCAGTTACAGAGGGGGAGGGTTTGATGCTTTCTTT. It translates to CASSYRGGGFDAFF.

This clonotype was found a few times. The chain couples TRBV4-1 to TRBJ2-1; D is unclear. The CDR3 runs to 15 residues. Germline CDR1 MGHRA, CDR2 YSYEKL. V was cut by 1 base and J by 7 bases, with 14 bases left in between. CDR3 sequence (DNA): TGCGCCAGCAGCCAAGTTCAGCTAGGTGGAAATGAGCAGTTCTTC. It yields the protein CASSQVQLGGNEQFF.

By share, this clonotype ranks as medium-sized. A read error may account for a junction end that differs from germline. The CDR3 nucleotides are TGTGCCAGCAGTCAGACCGGGACAGGGGGATCCCGCCTTGCCTTC. As protein: CASSQTGTGGSRLAF. The chain carries TRBV27 and TRBJ1-2; 11 positions agree with TRBD1. This CDR3 region has 15 residues. Germline values: CDR1 MNHEY, CDR2 SMNVEV (reference sequence).

This chain connects TRBV24-1 to TRBJ2-1, with TRBD2 matching over 12 bases. From germline, CDR1 is KGHDR and CDR2 SFDVKD. J lost 8 bases, V lost 3 bases, and 7 bases had no gene match. This CDR3 spans 16 amino acids. CDR3 in amino acids: CATSDPGLAGSHEQFF. The CDR3 nucleotides are TGTGCCACCAGTGATCCGGGACTAGCGGGTTCCCATGAGCAGTTCTTC.

In this sample, this clonotype turned up many times. This chain connects TRBV11-2 to TRBJ1-2; tentative D call: TRBD1 (6 bases). V lost 5 bases and J 6 bases, leaving 13 bases between the germline ends. CDR3 length: 13 amino acids. In germline, CDR1 is SGHAT, CDR2 FQNNGV. CDR3 amino acids: CASSDHRVHGYTF. The CDR3, as DNA: TGTGCCAGCAGCGACCACAGGGTACATGGCTACACCTTC.

This clonotype was detected only once. The rearrangement uses TRBV29-1 and TRBJ1-2; TRBD1 matches at 7 bases. There are 14 residues in the CDR3. Germline lookup yields CDR1 SQVTM and CDR2 ANQGSEA. Germline trimming cut 5 bases from V and 0 bases from J; bases unmatched to any gene: 6. Here the CDR3 reads CSVNVDRANYGYTF. CDR3 bases: TGCAGCGTTAACGTCGACAGGGCTAACTATGGCTACACCTTC.

Worth noting for this clonotype: It may be a read error: a sequence one base away is much more abundant. CDR3 region: CVSSWGQGNTEAFF. DNA for the CDR3: TGTGTCAGCAGTTGGGGACAGGGGAACACTGAAGCTTTCTTT. V and J are TRBV11-2 and TRBJ1-1; TRBD1 matches 9 bases. CDR3 length: 14 amino acids. Germline CDR1 reads SGHAT; CDR2 reads FQNNGV.

Judged by abundance, this clonotype is medium-sized (0.01 to 0.1%). The rearrangement uses TRBV7-9 and TRBJ1-2; the match to TRBD1 covers 9 bases. CDR3 length: 17 amino acids. The germline V gene has CDR1 SEHNR and CDR2 FQNEAQ (reference sequence). After removal of 1 base from V and 2 bases from J, the junction contained 8 bases not matched to a gene. The CDR3, as DNA: TGTGCCAGCAGCTTAGTGGATCACAGGGGGCCAAACTATGGCTACACCTTC. Translation: CASSLVDHRGPNYGYTF.

In DNA form, the CDR3 reads TGTGCCAGCAGCCCCTTCCCCGGGGCGCAAGAGACCCAGTACTTC. Protein: CASSPFPGAQETQYF. J is TRBJ2-5 and V is TRBV19; D tentatively reads TRBD1 or TRBD2 (5 bases each). Trimming removed 9 bases from V and 2 bases from J, with 19 bases in between. The V gene's germline CDR1 is LNHDA and CDR2 SQIVND (reference sequence). This CDR3 has 15 amino acids.

By share, this clonotype ranks as medium-sized. This chain connects TRBV10-3 to TRBJ1-5; D ambiguous. Germline V gives CDR1 ENHRY, CDR2 SYGVKD. V gave up 8 bases and J gave up 5 bases, with 13 bases separating them. The CDR3 length is 13 residues. The CDR3 spells CAIGIGSDQPQHF. Written as DNA, the CDR3 is TGTGCCATCGGTATAGGCTCTGATCAGCCCCAGCATTTT.

A few counts support this clonotype. The chain couples TRBV5-1 to TRBJ1-2, with 8 bases identical to TRBD1. Per germline, CDR1 SGHRS and CDR2 YFSETQ. After removal of 4 bases from V and 4 bases from J, the junction contained 18 bases not matched to a gene. The CDR3 contains 18 residues. CDR3 protein: CASSESLSNRGSFYGYTF. DNA of the CDR3: TGCGCCAGCAGCGAGAGCCTCTCAAACAGGGGGAGCTTCTATGGCTACACCTTC. Together with reference TRBV5-1 and TRBJ1-2, the CDR3 gives the full variable domain: KAGVTQTPRYLIKTRGQQVTLSCSPISGHRSVSWYQQTPGQGLQFLFEYFSETQRNKGNFPGRFSGRQFSNSRSEMNVSTLELGDSALYLCASSESLSNRGSFYGYTFGSGTRLTVV.

By share, this clonotype counts as medium-sized. This chain links TRBV6-5 with TRBJ2-7; no definite D call. V lost 4 bases and J lost 4, with 11 bases in between. The germline gives CDR1 MNHEY, CDR2 SVGAGI. The length of the CDR3 is 13 residues. The CDR3 sequence: CASSSKLWYEQYF. The CDR3 DNA sequence: TGTGCCAGCAGTTCAAAGTTGTGGTACGAGCAGTACTTC.

The CDR3 nucleotides are TGTGCCAGCAGTTATACAGGGGGCGGCAATCAGCCCCAGCATTTT. This codes for CASSYTGGGNQPQHF. This chain joins TRBV6-1 and TRBJ1-5; 9 bases match TRBD1. From germline, CDR1 is MNHNS and CDR2 SASEGT. The trim removed 5 bases at V and 2 bases at J, leaving 4 bases unmatched. This CDR3 has 15 residues.

This clonotype was found a few times. This sequence joins TRBV25-1 and TRBJ1-4; TRBD1 is a possible D gene (5 bases). With 1 base removed from V and 8 bases from J, the gap between germline ends came to 17 bases. This CDR3 has 16 amino acids. Germline CDR1 reads MGHDK; CDR2 reads SYGVNS. CDR3 in amino acids: CASSELIRDGFEKLFF. In DNA, the CDR3 is TGTGCCAGCAGTGAATTAATCCGGGACGGCTTCGAAAAACTGTTTTTT.

Within the sample, this clonotype is medium-sized. A junction end diverges from the germline sequence, so it may reflect a read error. The rearrangement links TRBV7-9 to TRBJ1-5; D gene unclear. CDR1 SEHNR and CDR2 FQNEAQ come from the germline V gene (reference sequence). The length of the CDR3 is 14 residues. The CDR3 DNA sequence: TGTGCCAGAAGCTTAGGCTGTAGCAATCAGCCCCAGCATTTT. Translating it yields CARSLGCSNQPQHF.

This clonotype rates as medium-sized. The V gene is TRBV11-2, the J gene TRBJ1-2; 9 positions agree with TRBD1. V shed 5 bases and J 4 bases; nucleotides not matched to a gene: 5. The CDR3 is made up of 14 amino acids. Germline V gene sequence: CDR1 SGHAT, CDR2 FQNNGV. The CDR3 reads CASSNDRGFYGYTF. CDR3 in DNA: TGTGCCAGCAGCAACGACAGGGGGTTCTATGGCTACACCTTC.

As for this clonotype: This may arise from a read error, as a much more abundant clone is one base away. V usage is TRBV5-1 and J usage is TRBJ1-1; the D gene is possibly TRBD1 (6 bases). Germline values: CDR1 SGHRS, CDR2 YFSETQ. The CDR3 is made up of 14 amino acids. This CDR3 reads CDSSLAGQNTEAFF. The CDR3 nucleotides read TGCGACAGCAGCTTGGCGGGACAGAACACTGAAGCTTTCTTT.

Turning to this clonotype: A single base separates this from a much larger clone, so it may be a read error. This chain joins TRBV20-1 and TRBJ1-1; TRBD1 matches at 8 bases. The V gene end was trimmed by 7 bases and the J gene end by 8 bases; junction bases not matched to a gene: 9. Germline values: CDR1 DFQATT, CDR2 SNEGSKA (reference sequence). CDR3 length equals 12 residues. The CDR3 region is CSDKTGAGEAFF. The DNA of the CDR3 is TGCAGTGACAAGACAGGGGCTGGGGAAGCTTTCTTT.

This clonotype is judged medium-sized. The chain couples TRBV6-5 to TRBJ1-2, with 8 bases matching TRBD1. CDR1 is MNHEY, CDR2 SVGAGI, per germline. Unmatched junction bases numbered 12, after V lost 2 bases and J lost 4 bases. The length of the CDR3 is 17 residues. CDR3 in DNA: TGTGCCAGCAGTTACGGCTTTCAGGGGGCTAACTCCTATGGCTACACCTTC. Translation: CASSYGFQGANSYGYTF.

This clonotype is labeled medium-sized. This chain links TRBV7-9 with TRBJ1-4; TRBD1 might be the D (5 bases). The CDR3 is 17 amino acids. CDR1 is SEHNR and CDR2 is FQNEAQ in the germline V gene (reference sequence). Trimming removed 1 base from V and 0 bases from J, with 12 bases in between. As DNA, the CDR3 is TGTGCCAGCAGCTTAGGGTATGGGGGTGCAACTAATGAAAAACTGTTTTTT. As protein: CASSLGYGGATNEKLFF.